Given below is one TCR beta chain in context. No antigen is known for it. This entry belongs to a study of cytomegalovirus exposure and HLA in healthy donors. Notes on the study in general: In a later analysis, at a false discovery rate of 0.05, 17,000 or so TCR beta sequences were associated with HLA alleles. Among the sequence variants, a highly shared cluster was likely an artifact of sequencing. The authors later linked a missense DCLRE1C variant to TCR beta V- and J-gene trimming. Because they were indistinguishable, some V segments, including TRBV6-2 and TRBV6-3, were excluded.

PCR amplification relied on 60 Vbeta primers (plus 13 Jbeta primers). Profiled with immunoSEQ multiplex PCR; TCRdb holds only in-frame clones, not every one. The data show around 150,000 clones, with around 60% seen just once and approximately 7% held by the top ten. Germline V gives CDR1 SGHRS, CDR2 YFSETQ. The trim removed 0 bases at V and 4 bases at J, leaving 5 bases unmatched. The CDR3 covers 15 residues. This chain connects TRBV5-1 to TRBJ2-5, with 8 bases identical to TRBD2. The receptor's source is a woman between 55 and 75 years old in good health and CMV-seropositive. Sample: PBMCs. CDR3 sequence: CASSLAGGPGETQYF. DNA of the CDR3: TGCGCCAGCAGCTTGGCGGGAGGGCCGGGAGAGACCCAGTACTTC.